Presented here are 29 T cell receptor beta chains from one specimen sequenced in a study of blood T cells in healthy people across ages. A second PCR, run for about 7 to 12 cycles, used a sample-barcoded 5' primer plus a J-beta primer mix. TCRdb itself ran the 5' RACE reads through MiXCR, one entry per CDR3 protein. The sample shows about 2 million distinct CDR3 sequences, around half of them seen only once. The sample taken for sequencing was blood. Receptor source: a woman aged 40 to 50 in good health.

V usage is TRBV12-3 or TRBV12-4 and J usage is TRBJ1-5; D is unresolved. Trimming shortened V by 4 bases and J by 3 bases, and 16 bases separated the two germline ends. The CDR3 is 16 amino acids. The CDR3 nucleotides read TGTGCCAGCAGTTCCAGCCTCCCCAGTATCAATCAGCCCCAGCATTTT. Protein product: CASSSSLPSINQPQHF.

The chain has TRBV27 and TRBJ1-2; a weak D match, TRBD1 (5 bases). The germline V gene has CDR1 MNHEY and CDR2 SMNVEV (reference sequence). V was shortened by 3 bases and J by 10 bases, with 12 bases between the two germline ends. The CDR3 spans 12 residues. DNA of the CDR3: TGTGCCAGCAGTTTTAACACAGGCCCCTACACCTTC. The encoded protein is CASSFNTGPYTF.

This chain connects TRBV6-1 to TRBJ1-5; maybe TRBD1 (5 bases). The germline V gene encodes CDR1 MNHNS and CDR2 SASEGT. The length of the CDR3 is 15 residues. With 3 bases removed from V and 4 bases from J, the gap between germline ends came to 13 bases. The DNA of the CDR3 is TGTGCCAGCAGTGAGCGGGGGTCCAGGAATCAGCCCCAGCATTTT. Protein sequence: CASSERGSRNQPQHF.

The chain couples TRBV5-6 to TRBJ2-7; no firm D call. This CDR3 is built from 13 residues. Trimming pared 3 bases from V and 5 bases from J, leaving 12 bases between. Germline V CDR1 and CDR2: SGHDT, YYEEEE. CDR3 DNA: TGTGCCAGCAGCTCCGACTCGAGAGACGAGCAGTACTTC. Its translation: CASSSDSRDEQYF.

This clonotype has more than one count but fewer than ten. V gene TRBV29-1 combines with J gene TRBJ2-4; 9 bases align to TRBD1. Germline CDR1 SQVTM, CDR2 ANQGSEA. The V and J ends lost 4 bases and 13 bases, in that order; junction bases with no gene match: 20. The CDR3 length is 16 residues. CDR3 sequence reads: CSVAATGGQGFGEQYF. The CDR3 DNA reads TGCAGCGTTGCGGCTACTGGGGGACAGGGATTTGGGGAGCAGTACTTC.

Only a few counts were recorded for this clonotype. The chain links TRBV11-1 to TRBJ2-7; D remains unclear. The CDR3 extends over 13 amino acids. Germline V gene sequence: CDR1 SGHAT, CDR2 FQDESV (reference sequence). Trimming removed 5 bases from V and 4 bases from J, with 12 bases in between. CDR3 coding DNA: TGTGCCAGCAGCGAACCGGGTTTTTACGAGCAGTACTTC. As protein: CASSEPGFYEQYF.

In nucleotides, the CDR3 is TGTGCCAGCAGCGGGACGGGGACAGAGACCCAGTACTTC. It is translated as CASSGTGTETQYF. The chain links TRBV12-3 or TRBV12-4 to TRBJ2-5, with D perhaps given as TRBD1 or TRBD2 (5 bases each). The V end was cut by 6 bases, the J end by 4 bases, with 12 bases between. CDR3 size: 13 residues.

This clonotype has at least ten counts. The chain carries TRBV12-3 or TRBV12-4 and TRBJ2-1; no clear D gene. This CDR3 has 13 amino acids. Deletions cut 1 base from V and 8 bases from J, with 9 bases between. CDR3 in amino acids: CASSLVGRDEQFF. In DNA form, the CDR3 reads TGTGCCAGCAGTTTAGTTGGTAGGGATGAGCAGTTCTTC.

The rearrangement links TRBV28 to TRBJ2-1; 9 bases line up with TRBD2. V lost 0 bases to trimming and J lost 9 bases; unmatched junction nucleotides: 12. CDR3 size: 17 residues. CDR1 and CDR2 from the germline V gene are MDHEN and SYDVKM. CDR3 sequence reads: CASSLWGGGALVGEQFF. CDR3 coding DNA: TGTGCCAGCAGTTTATGGGGCGGGGGGGCCCTCGTCGGTGAGCAGTTCTTC.

The chain combines TRBV5-1 with TRBJ2-1; 9 nucleotides agree with TRBD1. CDR1 and CDR2 from the germline V gene are SGHRS and YFSETQ. The CDR3 runs 19 residues. The V gene end was trimmed by 4 bases and the J gene end by 2 bases; junction bases not matched to a gene: 16. The CDR3 spells CASSLPGTGTIGAYNEQFF. CDR3 in DNA: TGCGCCAGCAGCCTCCCCGGGACAGGGACGATTGGAGCCTACAATGAGCAGTTCTTC.

This clonotype was seen more than once but under ten times. The genes are TRBV29-1 and TRBJ2-1, with 8 positions matching TRBD1. Trimming removed 7 bases from V and 7 bases from J; junction bases left unmatched: 6. Germline V gene sequence: CDR1 SQVTM, CDR2 ANQGSEA. The CDR3 is 12 amino acids. DNA for the CDR3: TGCAGCGCCAAGGACAGGGTTAATGAGCAGTTCTTC. It is translated as CSAKDRVNEQFF.

This chain links TRBV7-8 with TRBJ2-4; 7 bases fit TRBD2. V shed 5 bases, J shed 0 bases, and the junction held 10 bases outside the gene matches. CDR3 length: 17 residues. The germline V gene encodes CDR1 SGHVS and CDR2 FQNEAQ. The CDR3 here is CASSVGGGGGAKNIQYF. In DNA form, the CDR3 reads TGTGCCAGCAGCGTAGGCGGGGGAGGAGGAGCCAAAAACATTCAGTACTTC.

The chain joins TRBV12-3 or TRBV12-4 to TRBJ1-6; 11 bases agree with TRBD1. The CDR3 has 16 amino acids. The junction had 4 bases not matched to a gene; V was cut back by 4 bases and J by 5 bases. The CDR3 spells CASSSRTGGNNSPLHF. CDR3 coding DNA: TGTGCCAGCAGTTCTAGGACAGGGGGCAATAATTCACCCCTCCACTTT.

The chain combines TRBV20-1 with TRBJ2-3; the match to TRBD2 covers 11 bases. With 6 bases clipped from V and 2 bases from J, the junction kept 16 bases outside the gene matches. The CDR3 is 18 amino acids. CDR1 DFQATT and CDR2 SNEGSKA come from the germline V gene (reference sequence). This CDR3 is CSADPSRLAGGSTDTQYF. As DNA, the CDR3 is TGCAGTGCAGACCCCTCGAGGTTAGCGGGGGGGTCCACAGATACGCAGTATTTT.

The chain links TRBV12-3 or TRBV12-4 to TRBJ1-5; D possibly corresponds to TRBD1 (6 bases). The CDR3 extends over 16 amino acids. V was pared by 3 bases and J by 1 base, with 13 bases between. DNA of the CDR3: TGTGCCAGCAGTTTCACAGGGACGATCAGCAATCAGCCCCAGCATTTT. It specifies CASSFTGTISNQPQHF.

The rearrangement uses TRBV11-1 and TRBJ2-4; D ambiguous. The closer fit of TRBJ2-7 to the DNA end suggests the J call may be wrong. The CDR3 is 14 amino acids. Germline CDR1 and CDR2: SGHAT and FQDESV (reference sequence). The CDR3, as DNA: TGTGCCAGCAGCTTAAAGTATGCTGGATCCGAGCAGTACTTC. Its protein product is CASSLKYAGSEQYF.

This chain joins TRBV29-1 and TRBJ1-2, with TRBD1 as a possible D gene (6 bases). The CDR3 is 13 amino acids. V gave up 6 bases and J gave up 3 bases, with 14 bases separating them. The germline V gene encodes CDR1 SQVTM and CDR2 ANQGSEA. The CDR3 here is CSVSQTGYYGYTF. The CDR3 DNA reads as TGCAGCGTCTCCCAGACAGGCTACTATGGCTACACCTTC.

The V call is TRBV20-1, the J call TRBJ2-3, with 7 nucleotides matching TRBD2. There are 15 residues in the CDR3. V lost 0 bases, J lost 4 bases, and 7 bases stayed unmatched. In germline, CDR1 is DFQATT, CDR2 SNEGSKA (reference sequence). CDR3 nucleotide sequence: TGCAGTGCTAGAGAAGTGGGGGAGGGAGCAGATACGCAGTATTTT. As protein: CSAREVGEGADTQYF.

This clonotype was seen only a few times. The V call is TRBV28, the J call TRBJ2-7; TRBD2 aligns across 7 bases. V lost 2 bases, J lost 6 bases, and 4 bases stayed unmatched. Germline CDR1 MDHEN, CDR2 SYDVKM. This CDR3 has 13 residues. The CDR3 here is CASSLAGDFEQYF. The CDR3 DNA reads TGTGCCAGCAGTTTAGCGGGGGATTTCGAGCAGTACTTC.

This clonotype was seen once. CDR3 amino acids: CSAFSRGLATDTQYF. The DNA for the CDR3 is TGCAGTGCTTTCAGCAGGGGACTAGCAACAGATACGCAGTATTTT. The chain joins TRBV20-1 to TRBJ2-3; 9 positions agree with TRBD2. The V gene's germline CDR1 is DFQATT and CDR2 SNEGSKA (reference sequence). CDR3 length: 15 amino acids. V dropped 5 bases and J dropped 3; count of bases not matched to a gene: 9.

This sequence joins TRBV7-2 and TRBJ1-4, with 8 bases that match TRBD1. Germline-derived CDR1 and CDR2 are SGHTA and FQGNSA. This CDR3 is 16 amino acids long. The junction had 5 bases not matched to a gene; V was cut back by 0 bases and J by 5 bases. The CDR3, as DNA: TGTGCCAGCAGCTTAGCCGGACAGGGTCGGAATGAAAAACTGTTTTTT. Protein: CASSLAGQGRNEKLFF.

V is TRBV20-1 and J is TRBJ1-6; 9 bases agree with TRBD1. The J segment lost 0 bases and the V segment lost 6 bases, leaving 12 bases of the junction unmatched. CDR3 length: 18 amino acids. Germline V CDR1 and CDR2: DFQATT, SNEGSKA (reference sequence). CDR3 protein: CSAQGTGNLSSYNSPLHF. CDR3 nucleotides: TGCAGTGCCCAAGGGACAGGGAACCTCAGCTCCTATAATTCACCCCTCCACTTT.

There are a few counts of this clonotype. The CDR3 nucleotides read TGCAGTGCTGGGGACTCTGGCGAGCAGTACTTC. Translated, it gives CSAGDSGEQYF. The V call is TRBV20-1, the J call TRBJ2-7; possible D gene TRBD2, 6 bases. V was shortened by 5 bases and J by 6 bases, with 11 bases between the two germline ends. There are 11 residues in the CDR3. Germline V gene sequence: CDR1 DFQATT, CDR2 SNEGSKA (reference sequence).

The chain employs TRBV28 and TRBJ2-3, with D perhaps given as TRBD1 or TRBD2 (6 bases each). The CDR3 is 16 residues long. The germline V gene encodes CDR1 MDHEN and CDR2 SYDVKM. The ends were cut back, 6 bases at V and 0 bases at J, with 16 bases in the middle. The CDR3 coding sequence is TGTGCCAGCAGGACCCCGGGGGCCCTTAGCACAGATACGCAGTATTTT. As protein: CASRTPGALSTDTQYF.

This clonotype was recorded only once. The rearrangement joins TRBV27 to TRBJ2-7; 9 bases fit TRBD2. Germline V gene sequence: CDR1 MNHEY, CDR2 SMNVEV (reference sequence). V lost 6 bases to trimming and J lost 3 bases; unmatched junction nucleotides: 9. CDR3 size: 15 residues. The CDR3 bases are TGTGCCAGCAGCCCTCTTGCGGGGGGGTACTACGAGCAGTACTTC. Amino acid sequence: CASSPLAGGYYEQYF.

This clonotype occurred a few times. The chain couples TRBV20-1 to TRBJ2-5; 8 bases are shared with TRBD2. The ends lost 4 bases at V and 2 bases at J; junction bases unmatched: 9. The germline V gene has CDR1 DFQATT and CDR2 SNEGSKA (reference sequence). The CDR3 totals 15 residues. In nucleotides, the CDR3 is TGCAGTGCTATTACTACTGCGGGGGGTCAAGAGACCCAGTACTTC. Translation: CSAITTAGGQETQYF.

The chain combines TRBV29-1 with TRBJ2-1; weak D call: TRBD2 (7 bases). Germline V gene lookup returns CDR1 SQVTM and CDR2 ANQGSEA. V dropped 0 bases and J dropped 4 bases, with 13 bases sitting between them. This CDR3 has 15 amino acids. The CDR3 sequence: CSVEDAGAKYNEQFF. DNA of the CDR3: TGCAGCGTTGAAGATGCGGGGGCAAAATACAATGAGCAGTTCTTC.

This rearrangement joins TRBV20-1 to TRBJ2-1; no definite D call. Germline V CDR1 and CDR2: DFQATT, SNEGSKA (reference sequence). Trimming left V 6 bases short and J 6 bases short, with 15 bases between. CDR3 size: 13 residues. The CDR3 coding sequence is TGCAGTGCCGAGGCGGAGAAGTTCAATGAGCAGTTCTTC. Amino acids: CSAEAEKFNEQFF.

The chain is built from TRBV6-2 or TRBV6-3 and TRBJ2-7; D is undetermined. The CDR3 runs to 13 residues. CDR1 is MNHEY, CDR2 SVGEGT, per germline. The V end was cut by 2 bases, the J end by 4 bases, with 9 bases between. CDR3 coding DNA: TGTGCCAGCAGTTACACTGACTCTTACGAGCAGTACTTC. The encoded protein is CASSYTDSYEQYF.